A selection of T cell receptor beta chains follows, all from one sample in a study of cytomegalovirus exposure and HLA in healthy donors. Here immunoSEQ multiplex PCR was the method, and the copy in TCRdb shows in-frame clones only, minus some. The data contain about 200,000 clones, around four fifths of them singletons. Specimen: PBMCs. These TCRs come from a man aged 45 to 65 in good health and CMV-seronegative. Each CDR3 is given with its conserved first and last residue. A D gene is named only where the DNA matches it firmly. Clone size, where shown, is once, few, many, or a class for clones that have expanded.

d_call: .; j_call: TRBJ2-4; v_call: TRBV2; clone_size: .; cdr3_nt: TGTGCCAGCAGAATACAGGGAACCTTAGCCAAAAACATTCAGTACTTC; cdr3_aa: CASRIQGTLAKNIQYF
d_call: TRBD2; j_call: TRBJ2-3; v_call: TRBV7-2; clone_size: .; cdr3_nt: TGTGCCAGCAGCTTACAGGCGGGAGGGATGGGGGATACGCAGTATTTT; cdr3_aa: CASSLQAGGMGDTQYF
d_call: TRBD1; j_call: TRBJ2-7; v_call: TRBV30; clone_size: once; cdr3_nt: TGTGCCTGGAGATCCCCCCGGACAGGGAAAAAGTACGAGCAGTACTTC; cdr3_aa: CAWRSPRTGKKYEQYF
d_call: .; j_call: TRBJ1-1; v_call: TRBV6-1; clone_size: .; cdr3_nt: TGTGCCAGCAGTGAAAGTCTAAACACTGAAGCTTTCTTT; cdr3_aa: CASSESLNTEAFF
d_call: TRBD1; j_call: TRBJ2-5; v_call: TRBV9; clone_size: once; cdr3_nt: TGTGCCAGCAGCGTAGCGACAGGGCGCCAAGAGACCCAGTACTTC; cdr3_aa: CASSVATGRQETQYF
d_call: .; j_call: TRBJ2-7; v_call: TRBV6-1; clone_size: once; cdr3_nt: TGTGCCAGCAGTCCTAAGTACGAGCAGTACTTC; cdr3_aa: CASSPKYEQYF
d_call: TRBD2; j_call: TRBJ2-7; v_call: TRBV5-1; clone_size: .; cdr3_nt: TGCGCCAGCGCCCCAACTAGCGGGCGCTCCTACGAGCAGTACTTC; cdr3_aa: CASAPTSGRSYEQYF
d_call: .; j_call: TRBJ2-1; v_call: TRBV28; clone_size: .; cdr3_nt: TGTGCCAGCAGTTTATCTGGTAGCGGTACTTACAATGAGCAGTTCTTC; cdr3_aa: CASSLSGSGTYNEQFF
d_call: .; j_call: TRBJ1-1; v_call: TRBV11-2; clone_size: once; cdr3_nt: TGTGCCAGCAGCTTAGTCCGGGATGAAGCTTTCTTT; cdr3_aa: CASSLVRDEAFF
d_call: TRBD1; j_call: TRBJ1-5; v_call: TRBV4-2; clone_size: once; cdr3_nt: TGTGCCAGCAGCTACACCGGGACAGGGCTGATTTATAGCAATCAGCCCCAGCATTTT; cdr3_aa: CASSYTGTGLIYSNQPQHF
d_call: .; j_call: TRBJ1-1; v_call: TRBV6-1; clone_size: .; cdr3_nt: TGTGCCAGCAGTAGGACAGATTGGACTGAAGCTTTCTTT; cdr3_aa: CASSRTDWTEAFF
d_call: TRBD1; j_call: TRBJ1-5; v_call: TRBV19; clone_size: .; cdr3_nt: TGTGCCAGTAACCCCGGGACAGGGGGTAATCAGCCCCAGCATTTT; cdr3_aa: CASNPGTGGNQPQHF
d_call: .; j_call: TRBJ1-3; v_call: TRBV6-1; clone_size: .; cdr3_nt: TGTGCCAGCAGTGCATCAGGGTACTCTGGAAACACCATATATTTT; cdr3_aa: CASSASGYSGNTIYF
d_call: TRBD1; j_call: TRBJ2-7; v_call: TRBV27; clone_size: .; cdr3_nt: TGTGCCAGCAGTTTCGACAGGGGGCGAAGCGAGCAGTACTTC; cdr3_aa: CASSFDRGRSEQYF
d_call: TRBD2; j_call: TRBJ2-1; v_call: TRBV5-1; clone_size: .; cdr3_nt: TGCGCCAGCAGCTTGGATCTAGCGGGAGGGAGGCAGTTCTTC; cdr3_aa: CASSLDLAGGRQFF
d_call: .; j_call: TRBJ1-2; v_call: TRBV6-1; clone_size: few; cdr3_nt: TGTGCCAGCAGACCACAGAGAGCTAACTATGGCTACACCTTC; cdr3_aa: CASRPQRANYGYTF
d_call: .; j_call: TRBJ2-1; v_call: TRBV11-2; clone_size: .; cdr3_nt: TGTGCCAGCAGCTTGGGTCGCGGGGCCTCCTACAATGAGCAGTTCTTC; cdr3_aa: CASSLGRGASYNEQFF
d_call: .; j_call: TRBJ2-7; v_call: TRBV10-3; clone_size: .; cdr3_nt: TGTGCCATCAGTGGAGGGCTTGGCTACGAGCAGTACTTC; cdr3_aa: CAISGGLGYEQYF
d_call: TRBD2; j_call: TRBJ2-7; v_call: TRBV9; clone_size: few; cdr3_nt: TGTGCCAGCAGCCCGGGGGGGGTGTCAGTTTCCTACGAGCAGTACTTC; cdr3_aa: CASSPGGVSVSYEQYF
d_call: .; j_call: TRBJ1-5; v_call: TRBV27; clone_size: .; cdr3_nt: TGTGCCAGCAGTTTATCCAGGGTGGAAAAGAATCAGCCCCAGCATTTT; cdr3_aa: CASSLSRVEKNQPQHF
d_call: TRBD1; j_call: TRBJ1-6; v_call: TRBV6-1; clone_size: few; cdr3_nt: TGTGCCAGCACCCGACAGGGCAATAATTCACCCCTCCACTTT; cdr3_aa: CASTRQGNNSPLHF
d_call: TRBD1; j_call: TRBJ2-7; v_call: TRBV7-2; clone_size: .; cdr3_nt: TGTGCCAGCAGCTCTGATACCGGGACAGGGGGCCTCGAGCAGTACTTC; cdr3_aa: CASSSDTGTGGLEQYF
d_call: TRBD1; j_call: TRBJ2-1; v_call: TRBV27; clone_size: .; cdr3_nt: TGTGCCAGCAGTTCGACAGGGTGGAATGAGCAGTTCTTC; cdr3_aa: CASSSTGWNEQFF
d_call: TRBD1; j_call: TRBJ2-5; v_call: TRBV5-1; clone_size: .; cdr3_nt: TGCGCCAGCACCATTGGGACAGGGGAAGAGACCCAGTACTTC; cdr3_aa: CASTIGTGEETQYF
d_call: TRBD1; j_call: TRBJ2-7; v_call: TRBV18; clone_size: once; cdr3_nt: TGTGCCAGCTCACCCGACAGGGGAATCTCCTACGAGCAGTACTTC; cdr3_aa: CASSPDRGISYEQYF
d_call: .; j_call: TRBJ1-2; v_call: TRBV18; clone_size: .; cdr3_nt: TGTGCCAGCTCACCGGCCCGATGGGGCTACACCTTC; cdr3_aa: CASSPARWGYTF
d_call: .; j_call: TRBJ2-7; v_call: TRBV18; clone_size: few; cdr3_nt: TGTGCCAGCTCACCACCGGAGGGATACGAGCAGTACTTC; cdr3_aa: CASSPPEGYEQYF
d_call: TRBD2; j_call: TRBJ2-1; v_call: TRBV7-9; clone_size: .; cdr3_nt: TGTGCCACCGTCGGGACTAGCGGGAGAGGTGAGCAGTTCTTC; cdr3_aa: CATVGTSGRGEQFF
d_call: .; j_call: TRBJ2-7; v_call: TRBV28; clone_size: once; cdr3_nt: TGTGCCAGCCGTGGAGGGGATCCCTCCTACGAGCAGTACTTC; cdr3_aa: CASRGGDPSYEQYF